This TCR beta chain was captured in a study of T cell clonotyping in hematopoietic cell transplantation. Findings and caveats of the study: Graft donor and pretransplant recipient Inverse Simpson Index values predicted broader posttransplant TCR diversity. Pathologically expanded recipient clonotypes increased progressively from day 30 to day 180 as diversity fell.

On this clone: Its antigen remains unknown.

The method was immunoSEQ multiplex PCR; TCRdb's version includes in-frame clones alone and lacks a portion of them. Here the sample spans roughly 13,000 clones, around nine tenths being singletons. The sequenced sample was PBMCs, obtained 100 days after allogeneic stem cell transplant. This receptor was identified in a female patient in her fifties or sixties who had an allogeneic stem cell transplant from an unrelated donor, so the T cells may come from the graft donor. Some clones in this sample may be carry-over from other donors' samples.

The CDR3 spells CASSALSVGYTF. In DNA, the CDR3 is TGTGCCAGCAGTGCTTTATCTGTTGGCTACACCTTC. The chain recombines TRBV25-1 with TRBJ1-2; D is undetermined. Per the germline V gene, CDR1 is MGHDK and CDR2 is SYGVNS. The V gene lost 4 bases and the J gene lost 7 bases, with 10 bases spanning the gap. The CDR3 is 12 residues long.